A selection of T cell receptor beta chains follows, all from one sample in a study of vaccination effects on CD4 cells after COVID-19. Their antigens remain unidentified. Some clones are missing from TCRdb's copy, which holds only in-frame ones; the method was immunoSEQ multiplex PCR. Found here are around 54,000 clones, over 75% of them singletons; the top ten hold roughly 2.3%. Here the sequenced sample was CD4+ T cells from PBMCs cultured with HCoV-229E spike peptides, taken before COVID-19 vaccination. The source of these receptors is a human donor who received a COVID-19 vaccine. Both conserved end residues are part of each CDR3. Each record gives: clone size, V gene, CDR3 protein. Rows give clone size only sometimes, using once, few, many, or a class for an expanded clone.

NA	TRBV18	CASSPRGQLNTEAFF
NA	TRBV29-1	CSHSSGGVKETQYF
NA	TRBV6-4	CASSVGTNYGYTF
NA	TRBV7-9	CASSRAGTGADNEQFF
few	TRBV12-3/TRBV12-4	CASTENGDGYTF
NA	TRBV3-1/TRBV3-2	CASSHMGNTEAFF
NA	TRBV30	CAWGQGWGGYTF
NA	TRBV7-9	CASSSFGQPTDTQYF
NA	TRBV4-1	CASSYAGRKNNEQFF
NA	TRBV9	CASSVTPSSYNSPLHF
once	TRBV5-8	CASSRSGGAADTQYF
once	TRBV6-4	CASKTFSSTDTQYF
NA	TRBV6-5	CASGGQGDLQPQHF
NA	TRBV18	CASSRGTGGNTEAFF
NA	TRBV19	CASSIRGQGKEGTEAFF
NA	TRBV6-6	CASSYPGQTGNTIYF
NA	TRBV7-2	CASSNRGGYGYTF
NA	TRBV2	CASIGRRASEAFF
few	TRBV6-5	CASRRVLVQDQPQHF
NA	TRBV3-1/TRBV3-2	CASSQITGGIRGETQYF
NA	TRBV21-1	CASSNAEGKGSKNIQYF
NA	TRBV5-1	CASSPGPPQETQYF
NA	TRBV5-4	CASSRDSRNEKLFF
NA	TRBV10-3	CAISNTGTRGNQPQHF
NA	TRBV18	CASSPGTAGNTIYF
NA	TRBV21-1	CASPRHSANEKLFF
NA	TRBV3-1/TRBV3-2	CASSQDLLLAGRGNTIYF
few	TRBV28	CASRWTGNQPQHF
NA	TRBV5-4	CASSSPTFDNEQFF
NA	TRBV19	CASSIHDRTGELFF
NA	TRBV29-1	CSVEWGSVGDTQYF
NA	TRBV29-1	CSVEDTGLNEKLFF
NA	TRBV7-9	CASSPRGGFGLLQETQYF
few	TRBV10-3	CAISESVGNQPQHF
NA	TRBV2	CASSDLGSGGYTF
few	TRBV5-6	CASSLHETREYSPLHF
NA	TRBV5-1	CASSPLGKGTDTQYF
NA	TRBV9	CASSVGLSGNTIYF
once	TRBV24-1	CATSDSQRKSYGYTF
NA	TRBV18	CASSPLQGVQETQYF
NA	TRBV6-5	CASISSSNYGYTF
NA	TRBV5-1	CASSWRTEETQYF
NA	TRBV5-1	CASSQKAGVGRSPLHF
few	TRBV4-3	CASSHLVGRDSNSPLHF
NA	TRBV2	CASSEHREYTEAFF
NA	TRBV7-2	CASSLRGLAADTQYF
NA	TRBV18	CASSPDRDGELFF
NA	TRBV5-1	CASSPGTGTYGYTF
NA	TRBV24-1	CATSPLGGNGYTF
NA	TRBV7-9	CASSARATDYGYTF
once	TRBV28	CASTMSGRGADTQYF
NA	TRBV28	CASSGLAKAQYF
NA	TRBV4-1	CASSQDPDSPRDTQYF